The rows below give T cell receptor beta chains drawn from one sample of a study of identical twins. A single record per CDR3 protein comes from TCRdb applying MiXCR to the 5' RACE reads. Here the sample spans a few hundred thousand distinct CDR3 sequences, roughly 9.5% being singletons. These data were also reused for a study on yellow fever vaccine responses in identical twins.

Specimen: PBMCs. The receptors stem from a woman under 30 in good health. Both conserved end residues are trimmed from each CDR3.

TRBV6-1	TRBJ1-5	ASSEVGLYNQPQH
TRBV29-1	TRBJ2-7	SVGSGAEQY
TRBV12-3/TRBV12-4	TRBJ1-2	ASRTTVANYGYT
TRBV12-3/TRBV12-4	TRBJ2-1	ASSRSGSVYNEQF
TRBV12-3/TRBV12-4	TRBJ1-5	ASSQDRGDDSNQPQH
TRBV24-1	TRBJ2-1	ATSDLRQSSYNEQF
TRBV25-1	TRBJ2-5	ASSEPGRGETQY
TRBV7-8	TRBJ2-5	ASSLIRDRNQETQY
TRBV6-4	TRBJ2-1	ASSDRENEQF
TRBV6-2/TRBV6-3	TRBJ1-1	ASQTIKWEGRKGRNTEAF
TRBV11-1	TRBJ1-1	ASSSRFIGSGQGGLHTEAF
TRBV12-3/TRBV12-4	TRBJ2-1	ASSLGAPSGIGNEQF
TRBV15	TRBJ1-5	ATSADYSNQPQH
TRBV5-1	TRBJ2-7	ASSLALLSGVYEQY
TRBV2	TRBJ1-5	ASSEIGGNQPQH
TRBV6-5	TRBJ2-5	ASSYGGEETQY
TRBV5-1	TRBJ2-3	ASSLDGGPATDTQY
TRBV7-9	TRBJ1-1	ASSSLVGGTEAF
TRBV20-1	TRBJ2-5	SLPGGASETQY
TRBV10-1	TRBJ1-1	ASSESGQGEAF
TRBV10-3	TRBJ2-5	ANLRTAQETQY
TRBV11-1	TRBJ2-7	ASSLVGAASGGTYEQY
TRBV4-3	TRBJ2-3	ASSQDKASSTDTQY
TRBV29-1	TRBJ2-2	SVAGVGGSDTGELF
TRBV7-9	TRBJ1-1	ASSPSRGSTEAF
TRBV3-1	TRBJ2-1	ASSPPGNEQF
TRBV10-3	TRBJ2-2	AISDLSRAQLANTGELF
TRBV7-3	TRBJ1-2	ASSPYRSHPGGYT
TRBV7-2	TRBJ2-6	ASSLAARSGANVLT
TRBV5-1	TRBJ1-1	ASSLAVSGMNTEAF
TRBV25-1	TRBJ1-2	ASSEYEDSSYT
TRBV4-2	TRBJ1-5	ASSQWGNQPQH
TRBV12-3/TRBV12-4	TRBJ2-5	ASSSTGTGETQY
TRBV5-1	TRBJ2-7	ASKKIGEQY
TRBV20-1	TRBJ2-1	SARQPGYEQF
TRBV20-1	TRBJ2-5	SARVGSTGAETQY
TRBV20-1	TRBJ1-1	SAESGTGGTEAF